Listed below are T cell receptor beta chains from one sample, sequenced in a study of CD8 T cells in Susac syndrome. TCRdb reprocessed the immunoSEQ multiplex PCR reads with MiXCR, giving one entry per CDR3 protein. The data contain 100,000 to 150,000 distinct CDR3 sequences, around 95% of them singletons. The sequenced material came from CD8+ T cells from PBMCs. These receptor sequences come from a human donor with Susac syndrome. Both conserved end residues are part of each CDR3. D genes are given only for firm matches. Expanded clones get a size class; other rows say once, few or many, or leave the size out.

J: TRBJ2-1
size: NA
D: TRBD2
V: TRBV4-1
CDR3: CASSQGPGLAGVEQFF
DNA: TGCGCCAGCAGCCAAGGACCGGGACTAGCGGGGGTAGAGCAGTTCTTC

J: TRBJ1-2
size: NA
D: NA
V: TRBV29-1
CDR3: CSVADNYGYTF
DNA: TGCAGCGTTGCCGACAACTATGGCTACACCTTC

J: TRBJ2-1
size: NA
D: NA
V: TRBV6-5
CDR3: CASSYNGGNEQFF
DNA: TGTGCCAGCAGTTACAATGGGGGAAATGAGCAGTTCTTC

J: TRBJ2-1
size: NA
D: TRBD2
V: TRBV29-1
CDR3: CSVEDLAARQFF
DNA: TGCAGCGTTGAAGATCTAGCGGCTAGGCAGTTCTTC

J: TRBJ1-1
size: NA
D: NA
V: TRBV25-1
CDR3: CASSESYMNTEAFF
DNA: TGTGCCAGCAGTGAATCCTACATGAACACTGAAGCTTTCTTT

J: TRBJ1-6
size: NA
D: NA
V: TRBV20-1
CDR3: CSARDFRGLSNSPLHF
DNA: TGCAGTGCTAGAGATTTCAGGGGACTAAGTAATTCACCCCTCCACTTT

J: TRBJ1-6
size: NA
D: NA
V: TRBV12-3/TRBV12-4
CDR3: CASRYRDDNSPLHF
DNA: TGTGCCAGCCGTTACCGGGACGATAATTCACCCCTCCACTTT

J: TRBJ1-5
size: NA
D: NA
V: TRBV6-5
CDR3: CASSTRDSNQPQHF
DNA: TGTGCCAGCAGCACCCGGGATAGCAATCAGCCCCAGCATTTT

J: TRBJ1-1
size: once
D: TRBD1
V: TRBV5-1
CDR3: CASSMGGTGLILDTEAFF
DNA: TGCGCCAGCAGCATGGGCGGGACAGGGTTAATTTTGGACACTGAAGCTTTCTTT

J: TRBJ1-1
size: NA
D: NA
V: TRBV20-1
CDR3: CSARDFSQGNTEAFF
DNA: TGCAGTGCTAGAGATTTTTCACAGGGGAACACTGAAGCTTTCTTT

J: TRBJ2-1
size: NA
D: NA
V: TRBV5-1
CDR3: CASSADWNNEQFF
DNA: TGCGCCAGCAGCGCCGACTGGAACAATGAGCAGTTCTTC

J: TRBJ1-2
size: NA
D: NA
V: TRBV6-2/TRBV6-3
CDR3: CASSFPGTYGYTF
DNA: TGTGCCAGCAGTTTCCCAGGGACATATGGCTACACCTTC

J: TRBJ2-1
size: NA
D: NA
V: TRBV9
CDR3: CASSTPAALAPLNNEQFF
DNA: TGTGCCAGCAGCACTCCGGCCGCACTAGCCCCACTAAACAATGAGCAGTTCTTC

J: TRBJ2-7
size: NA
D: TRBD2
V: TRBV20-1
CDR3: CSASSREGFSYEQYF
DNA: TGCAGTGCTAGCTCGCGGGAGGGATTCTCCTACGAGCAGTACTTC

J: TRBJ2-1
size: NA
D: TRBD1
V: TRBV30
CDR3: CAWSPGQEQFF
DNA: TGTGCCTGGAGTCCGGGACAGGAGCAGTTCTTC

J: TRBJ2-5
size: NA
D: NA
V: TRBV30
CDR3: CAWSGTIQETQYF
DNA: TGTGCCTGGAGTGGTACAATCCAAGAGACCCAGTACTTC

J: TRBJ2-5
size: NA
D: NA
V: TRBV5-1
CDR3: CASSLDQGWETQYF
DNA: TGCGCCAGCAGCTTGGATCAGGGCTGGGAGACCCAGTACTTC

J: TRBJ2-5
size: NA
D: TRBD2
V: TRBV5-6
CDR3: CASSSGGLQETQYF
DNA: TGTGCCAGCAGCTCCGGGGGGTTGCAAGAGACCCAGTACTTC

J: TRBJ2-5
size: NA
D: TRBD2
V: TRBV19
CDR3: CASSMGGEAETQYF
DNA: TGTGCCAGTAGTATGGGAGGGGAGGCAGAGACCCAGTACTTC

J: TRBJ2-3
size: NA
D: NA
V: TRBV15
CDR3: CATSREGSSTDTQYF
DNA: TGTGCCACCAGCCGCGAGGGTTCCAGCACAGATACGCAGTATTTT

J: TRBJ1-5
size: NA
D: NA
V: TRBV6-2/TRBV6-3
CDR3: CASSYDGGRGNQPQHF
DNA: TGTGCCAGCAGTTACGACGGGGGCAGGGGCAATCAGCCCCAGCATTTT

J: TRBJ2-7
size: NA
D: NA
V: TRBV5-6
CDR3: CASSPPRYSSYEQYF
DNA: TGTGCCAGCAGCCCTCCGCGATACAGCTCCTACGAGCAGTACTTC

J: TRBJ2-3
size: NA
D: NA
V: TRBV6-2/TRBV6-3
CDR3: CASSSAQNMDTQYF
DNA: TGTGCCAGCAGTTCCGCCCAAAACATGGATACGCAGTATTTT

J: TRBJ2-7
size: NA
D: TRBD1
V: TRBV4-1
CDR3: CASSRQGQGYEQYF
DNA: TGCGCCAGCAGCCGACAGGGACAGGGGTACGAGCAGTACTTC

J: TRBJ2-5
size: NA
D: TRBD1
V: TRBV5-1
CDR3: CASSKPGQGSKETQYF
DNA: TGCGCCAGCAGCAAACCGGGACAGGGATCTAAAGAGACCCAGTACTTC

J: TRBJ2-2
size: NA
D: NA
V: TRBV11-3
CDR3: CASSLNSGELFF
DNA: TGTGCCAGCAGCTTAAATTCCGGGGAGCTGTTTTTT

J: TRBJ2-2
size: NA
D: NA
V: TRBV20-1
CDR3: CSALLANTGELFF
DNA: TGCAGTGCTCTCTTAGCGAACACCGGGGAGCTGTTTTTT

J: TRBJ2-7
size: NA
D: TRBD2
V: TRBV6-1
CDR3: CASSEALPMASGALYEQYF
DNA: TGTGCCAGCAGTGAAGCGCTTCCTATGGCTAGCGGGGCGCTCTACGAGCAGTACTTC

J: TRBJ1-1
size: NA
D: NA
V: TRBV29-1
CDR3: CSASPEAFF
DNA: TGCAGCGCCTCGCCTGAAGCTTTCTTT

J: TRBJ2-7
size: NA
D: TRBD2
V: TRBV7-6
CDR3: CASSLVIAGGPGEQYF
DNA: TGTGCCAGCAGCTTAGTAATAGCGGGAGGGCCGGGGGAGCAGTACTTC

J: TRBJ1-4
size: NA
D: NA
V: TRBV27
CDR3: CASSPRTGEKLFF
DNA: TGTGCCAGCAGTCCAAGGACGGGAGAAAAACTGTTTTTT

J: TRBJ2-7
size: NA
D: TRBD2
V: TRBV2
CDR3: CASRDPGTSGAYEQYF
DNA: TGTGCCAGCAGAGACCCCGGGACTAGCGGGGCCTACGAGCAGTACTTC

J: TRBJ1-1
size: NA
D: NA
V: TRBV30
CDR3: CAWSVGVGNTEAFF
DNA: TGTGCCTGGAGTGTGGGGGTGGGAAACACTGAAGCTTTCTTT

J: TRBJ2-2
size: NA
D: NA
V: TRBV28
CDR3: CASSFQVPGELFF
DNA: TGTGCCAGCAGTTTTCAAGTTCCCGGGGAGCTGTTTTTT

J: TRBJ2-1
size: NA
D: NA
V: TRBV7-9
CDR3: CASSTPGLSYNEQFF
DNA: TGTGCCAGCAGCACCCCGGGGTTGTCCTACAATGAGCAGTTCTTC

J: TRBJ2-1
size: NA
D: NA
V: TRBV30
CDR3: CAWSVLGHEQFF
DNA: TGTGCCTGGAGTGTACTCGGACATGAGCAGTTCTTC

J: TRBJ2-6
size: few
D: NA
V: TRBV7-6
CDR3: CASTPFGANVLTF
DNA: TGTGCCAGCACCCCGTTTGGGGCCAACGTCCTGACTTTC

J: TRBJ2-7
size: NA
D: NA
V: TRBV2
CDR3: CASSGSVRAQSSYEQYF
DNA: TGTGCCAGCAGTGGAAGCGTTCGGGCCCAGAGCTCCTACGAGCAGTACTTC

J: TRBJ2-5
size: NA
D: NA
V: TRBV12-3/TRBV12-4
CDR3: CASSLILQETQYF
DNA: TGTGCCAGCAGTTTAATTTTACAAGAGACCCAGTACTTC

J: TRBJ2-1
size: NA
D: NA
V: TRBV4-2
CDR3: CASSPRDSAYNEQFF
DNA: TGTGCCAGCAGCCCCCGGGATAGCGCCTACAATGAGCAGTTCTTC

J: TRBJ2-7
size: few
D: NA
V: TRBV4-1
CDR3: CASSQEGFPNYEQYF
DNA: TGCGCCAGCAGCCAAGAAGGGTTCCCAAACTACGAGCAGTACTTC

J: TRBJ1-5
size: few
D: NA
V: TRBV7-2
CDR3: CASSPYSNQPQHF
DNA: TGTGCCAGCAGCCCTTATAGCAATCAGCCCCAGCATTTT

J: TRBJ2-5
size: NA
D: NA
V: TRBV6-2/TRBV6-3
CDR3: CASSYSARETQYF
DNA: TGTGCCAGCAGTTACTCGGCCAGGGAGACCCAGTACTTC

J: TRBJ2-7
size: NA
D: TRBD1
V: TRBV30
CDR3: CAWSPGTDEAYEQYF
DNA: TGTGCCTGGAGCCCCGGGACAGACGAAGCCTACGAGCAGTACTTC

J: TRBJ2-5
size: few
D: NA
V: TRBV12-3/TRBV12-4
CDR3: CASSRDRETQYF
DNA: TGTGCCAGCAGTCGGGACCGGGAGACCCAGTACTTC

J: TRBJ2-1
size: NA
D: NA
V: TRBV19
CDR3: CASSPRGSEQFF
DNA: TGTGCCAGTAGTCCCCGGGGGAGTGAGCAGTTCTTC

J: TRBJ2-5
size: NA
D: NA
V: TRBV7-9
CDR3: CASSSRGSQETQYF
DNA: TGTGCCAGCAGCTCAAGAGGGAGCCAAGAGACCCAGTACTTC

J: TRBJ2-4
size: NA
D: NA
V: TRBV19
CDR3: CASSPQSTTGNIQYF
DNA: TGTGCCAGTAGTCCTCAGAGTACTACGGGGAACATTCAGTACTTC

J: TRBJ2-3
size: NA
D: NA
V: TRBV10-2
CDR3: CASSESRPDTQYF
DNA: TGCGCCAGCAGTGAGTCGCGGCCCGATACGCAGTATTTT

J: TRBJ2-1
size: NA
D: NA
V: TRBV30
CDR3: CAWSVLRREQFF
DNA: TGTGCCTGGAGTGTACTCCGGAGGGAACAGTTCTTC